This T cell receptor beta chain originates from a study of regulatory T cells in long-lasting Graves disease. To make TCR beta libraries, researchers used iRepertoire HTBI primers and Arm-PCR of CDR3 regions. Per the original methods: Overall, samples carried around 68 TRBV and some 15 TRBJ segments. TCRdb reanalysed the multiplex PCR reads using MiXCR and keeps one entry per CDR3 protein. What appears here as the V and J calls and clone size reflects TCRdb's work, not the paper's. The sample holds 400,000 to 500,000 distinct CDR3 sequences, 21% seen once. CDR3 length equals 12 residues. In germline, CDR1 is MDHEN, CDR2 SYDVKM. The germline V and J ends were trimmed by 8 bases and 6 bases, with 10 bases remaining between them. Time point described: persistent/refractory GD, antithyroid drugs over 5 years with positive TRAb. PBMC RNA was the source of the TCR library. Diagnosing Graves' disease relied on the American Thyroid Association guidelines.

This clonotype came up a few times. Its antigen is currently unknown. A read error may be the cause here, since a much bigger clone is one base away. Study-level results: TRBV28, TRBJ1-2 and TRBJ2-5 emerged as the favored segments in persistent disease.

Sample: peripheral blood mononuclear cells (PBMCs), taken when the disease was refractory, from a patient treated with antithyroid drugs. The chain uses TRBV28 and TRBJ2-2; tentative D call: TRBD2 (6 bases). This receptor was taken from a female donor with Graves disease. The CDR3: CASGGRSGELFF. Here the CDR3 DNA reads TGTGCCAGCGGAGGGAGATCCGGGGAGCTGTTTTTT.